This is a list of T cell receptor beta chains from one sample in a study of T-cell reconstitution after alpha-beta-depleted transplantation in children. TCRdb analysed the PCR reads with MiXCR anew, one entry per CDR3 protein. The sample gives 170,000 or so distinct CDR3 sequences, less than 8% of which show up once; 3% to 3.5% is in the top ten. The specimen was PBMCs from the stem cell graft donor, collected from the stem cell graft. These receptors were obtained from a human donor who donated a stem cell graft to a child with Wiskott-Aldrich syndrome. Each CDR3 is given with its conserved first and last residue. D genes are given only for firm matches. A row's size may be missing; if present it is once, few, many or a size class.

j_call v_call d_call clone_size cdr3_nt cdr3_aa
TRBJ1-1 TRBV12-3/TRBV12-4 TRBD1 many TGTGCCAGCAGTCTGGGGACAGGGACGAACACTGAAGCTTTCTTT CASSLGTGTNTEAFF
TRBJ1-3 TRBV3-1 NA few TGTGCCAGCAGCCAATCCGGGGCGAAGAGCTCTGGAAACACCATATATTTT CASSQSGAKSSGNTIYF
TRBJ2-2 TRBV7-8 NA many TGTGCCAGCAACGCAGTTCGCACCGGGGAGCTGTTTTTT CASNAVRTGELFF
TRBJ2-7 TRBV2 NA many TGTGCCAGCAGTGAAGGGCGGGCCTACGAGCAGTACTTC CASSEGRAYEQYF
TRBJ2-5 TRBV20-1 NA many TGCAGTGCCGTCTTGAGAATTCAAGCAGGGACGTACCAAGAGACCCAGTACTTC CSAVLRIQAGTYQETQYF
TRBJ1-1 TRBV6-2/TRBV6-3 TRBD1 many TGTGCCAGCAGTTACTCAGGGGGCTGGACTGAAGCTTTCTTT CASSYSGGWTEAFF
TRBJ2-7 TRBV7-9 NA NA TGTGCCAGCAGCTTAGGAGTAGGCGGACGCTCCTACGAGCAGTACTTC CASSLGVGGRSYEQYF
TRBJ2-2 TRBV27 TRBD2 many TGTGCCAGCAGTTTTACCAGTGGGGGGGGCGGGGAGCTGTTTTTT CASSFTSGGGGELFF
TRBJ2-1 TRBV5-1 TRBD2 many TGCGCCAGCAGCGCCGGGACTAGCGGGAGCTATGAGCAGTTCTTC CASSAGTSGSYEQFF
TRBJ1-1 TRBV5-1 NA many TGCGCCAGCAGCTTGGCCGCTATCGGACAGAACACTGAAGCTTTCTTT CASSLAAIGQNTEAFF
TRBJ2-1 TRBV6-5 NA many TGTGCCAGCAGCCCCTACAGGGATGCTGAGCAGTTCTTC CASSPYRDAEQFF
TRBJ1-2 TRBV6-5 NA many TGTGCCAGCAGTCCCCCGGACAGAAACTATGGCTACACCTTC CASSPPDRNYGYTF
TRBJ2-4 TRBV6-1 NA many TGTGCCAGCAGTAGGGGGGACAAAAACATTCAGTACTTC CASSRGDKNIQYF
TRBJ2-3 TRBV12-3/TRBV12-4 NA many TGTGCCAGCAGTCCTACTAGGGGTACCGATACGCAGTATTTT CASSPTRGTDTQYF
TRBJ2-4 TRBV3-1 TRBD1 many TGTGCCAGCAGCCAAGATTCAGGGGGTGGCAAAAACATTCAGTACTTC CASSQDSGGGKNIQYF
TRBJ2-1 TRBV7-9 TRBD2 many TGTGCCAGCAGCTTAGGCGGGACTAGCGTCATGAATGAGCAGTTCTTC CASSLGGTSVMNEQFF
TRBJ2-3 TRBV7-9 NA NA TGTGCCAGCAGCTTAGGTCCAGGGTACCCAGATACGCAGTTTTTT CASSLGPGYPDTQFF
TRBJ2-3 TRBV24-1 NA many TGTGCCACCAGTGATCCGACAGACCATAGCACAGATACGCAGTATTTT CATSDPTDHSTDTQYF
TRBJ2-3 TRBV24-1 NA few TGTGCCACAAATGACGGGGCGCCAGATACGCAGTATTTT CATNDGAPDTQYF
TRBJ1-5 TRBV12-3/TRBV12-4 TRBD1 many TGTGCCAGCAGTCCCGGGACAGGGGACAATCAGCCCCAGCATTTT CASSPGTGDNQPQHF
TRBJ2-5 TRBV4-1 NA many TGCGCCAGCAGCCAACGGGGACCTGGTGGAGAGGAGACCCAGTACTTC CASSQRGPGGEETQYF
TRBJ2-3 TRBV20-1 TRBD2 many TGCAGTGCTGCTCGTACTAGCGGGAAGTCAGATACGCAGTATTTT CSAARTSGKSDTQYF
TRBJ1-1 TRBV29-1 NA many TGCAGCGTTCCCCCCCGGGACACTGAAGCTTTCTTT CSVPPRDTEAFF
TRBJ2-2 TRBV3-1 NA few TGTGCCAGCAGCCAAGAAGGGCCTGCCGGGGAGCTGTTTTTT CASSQEGPAGELFF
TRBJ2-7 TRBV12-3/TRBV12-4 NA many TGTGCCAGCAGTTCAAGGTCCTACGAGCAGTACTTC CASSSRSYEQYF
TRBJ2-5 TRBV3-1 NA many TGTGCCAGCAGCCCCCAGATAGGGGTCGGAGAGACCCAGTACTTC CASSPQIGVGETQYF
TRBJ1-5 TRBV12-3/TRBV12-4 NA many TGTGCCAGCAGTTACGGGGATAGCAATCAGCCCCAGCATTTT CASSYGDSNQPQHF
TRBJ2-1 TRBV16 NA many TGTGCCAGCAGCCAATCTTTTGGGCAACGGCAAGACAATGAGCAGTTCTTC CASSQSFGQRQDNEQFF
TRBJ2-7 TRBV12-3/TRBV12-4 NA many TGTGCCAGCAGCCCATCCGGGGGCGGGAAGTACGAGCAGTACTTC CASSPSGGGKYEQYF
TRBJ2-5 TRBV15 NA many TGTGCCACCAGCAGGGGGGGGGCAGTTGAAGAGACCCAGTACTTC CATSRGGAVEETQYF
TRBJ1-5 TRBV20-1 NA few TGCAGTGCTAGATCCCCGGGGGCTAACCCTAGTCAGCCCCAGCATTTT CSARSPGANPSQPQHF
TRBJ2-2 TRBV12-3/TRBV12-4 TRBD1 many TGTGCCAGCAGTCCAATGGACAGGTCGAACACCGGGGAGCTGTTTTTT CASSPMDRSNTGELFF
TRBJ2-7 TRBV18 NA NA TGTGCCAGCTCACCACGCGGTTTACAAACCTACGAGCAGTACTTC CASSPRGLQTYEQYF
TRBJ2-1 TRBV5-1 NA few TGCGCCAGCAGCCATGGCGCTACCGGCGATGAGCAGTTCTTC CASSHGATGDEQFF
TRBJ2-5 TRBV9 TRBD2 few TGTGCCAGCAGCTCGGGAGCGGGGGGCTTCACAGAGACCCAGTACTTC CASSSGAGGFTETQYF
TRBJ2-3 TRBV4-1 NA many TGCGCCAGCAGCCAAGGTCCGGCTAGCGCTAGCACAGATACGCAGTATTTT CASSQGPASASTDTQYF
TRBJ2-7 TRBV5-6 NA few TGTGCCAGCAGCTTGGACCGGACCTACGAGCAGTACTTC CASSLDRTYEQYF